This section outlines one TCR beta chain sequence together with its context. TCRdb's table, derived via immunoSEQ multiplex PCR, lists solely in-frame clones and lacks some. The table shows 130,000 to 150,000 clones, with about 79% occurring only once. These data are taken from a study of blood T cell repertoires in COVID-19. Whole-study context: Samples taken during acute and convalescent COVID-19 were collected in the United States, Italy and Spain.

Trimming stripped 3 bases from V and 7 bases from J, with 15 bases between. The CDR3 totals 14 residues. Germline CDR1 reads GTSNPN; CDR2 reads SVGIG (reference sequence). This rearrangement joins TRBV30 to TRBJ1-4; the D gene is possibly TRBD1 (6 bases). What was sequenced was peripheral blood. The clonotype comes from a man between 60 and 75 years old with active or convalescent COVID-19. The CDR3 region is CAWRGGYAFEKLFF. The CDR3 nucleotides read TGTGCCTGGAGAGGGGGTTATGCTTTTGAAAAACTGTTTTTT.